This TCR beta chain is from a study of metastatic and nonmetastatic thyroid tumors. Study-wide context: For malignant and benign thyroid patients, tumor or nodule tissue and blood were the sources whose repertoires were compared. Study-level results: Patients with malignant thyroid tumors reportedly had significantly higher TCR beta diversity than those with benign nodules, in blood and tumor.

Per the study methods: Researchers built a distant-metastasis classifier for papillary thyroid cancer that drew on CDR3 differences across clinicopathological groups. Using MiXCR, TCRdb re-called clones from the PCR reads. These V and J calls derive from TCRdb rather than the authors' analysis. The sample records 30,000 to 35,000 clones, 25% to 35% being singletons. Before thyroid surgery, none of the patients had received any treatment. As to this clone: Its antigen is not identified.

Looked up from germline, CDR1 is SEHNR and CDR2 is FQNEAQ (reference sequence). The V and J ends lost 5 bases and 1 base respectively, with 12 bases between them. The length of the CDR3 is 14 residues. This sequence joins TRBV7-9 and TRBJ2-7; D possibly corresponds to TRBD1 (6 bases). The sequenced sample consisted of blood. The TCR comes from a female donor with papillary thyroid cancer or a benign thyroid nodule (not recorded which). Some clones in this sample may be carry-over from other donors' samples. Written as DNA, the CDR3 is TGTGCCAGCAGCCTCACCAGGGGATCCTACGAGCAGTACTTC. This gives the protein CASSLTRGSYEQYF.